Below, 8 T cell receptor beta chains from the same sample are listed, as sequenced in a study of T-cell reconstitution after alpha-beta-depleted transplantation in children. The TCRbeta library was prepared with unique molecular identifiers. TCRdb used MiXCR to reprocess the PCR reads, holding one entry per CDR3 protein. The sample has tens of thousands of distinct CDR3 sequences; 15% to 20% are singletons. The sample was PBMCs, mostly from graft donor cells, taken 360 days after TCRalphabeta/CD19-depleted stem cell transplant. The receptor source for this set is a male patient aged 2 to 9 who had a stem cell transplant for acute lymphoblastic leukemia, so the T cells may come from the graft donor.

This clonotype was detected ten times or more. The chain combines TRBV12-3 or TRBV12-4 with TRBJ1-4; D is unclear. The CDR3 has 12 residues. V was shortened by 6 bases and J by 8 bases, with 10 bases between the two germline ends. The CDR3 bases are TGTGCCAGCAGCTGGTGGAACGAAAAACTGTTTTTT. It codes for CASSWWNEKLFF.

This clonotype was counted only a few times. This chain joins TRBV12-3 or TRBV12-4 and TRBJ1-1; a weak D match, TRBD1 (5 bases). Trimming removed 2 bases from V and 7 bases from J, with 17 bases in between. The length of the CDR3 is 15 residues. CDR3 protein: CASSLKWGGRFEAFF. CDR3 DNA sequence: TGTGCCAGCAGTTTAAAGTGGGGGGGGAGATTTGAAGCTTTCTTT.

This sequence joins TRBV6-1 and TRBJ2-5, with 9 bases that match TRBD1. Germline CDR1 reads MNHNS; CDR2 reads SASEGT. The CDR3 is 16 residues long. The V and J ends lost 5 bases and 1 base, in that order; junction bases with no gene match: 8. CDR3 in amino acids: CASSPGTGLAQETQYF. The CDR3 bases are TGTGCCAGCAGTCCCGGGACAGGGTTAGCCCAAGAGACCCAGTACTTC.

This clonotype turned up a few times. The V and J genes are TRBV12-3 or TRBV12-4 and TRBJ2-1; D could derive from TRBD1 or TRBD2 (5 bases each). This CDR3 contains 15 residues. Trimming removed 7 bases at V and 0 bases at J, with 13 bases between. CDR3 region: CASTPRGSSYNEQFF. CDR3 DNA: TGTGCCAGCACCCCACGGGGCTCCTCCTACAATGAGCAGTTCTTC.

This clonotype appeared many times. V and J are TRBV28 and TRBJ2-5, with D perhaps matching TRBD1 (6 bases). This CDR3 spans 14 amino acids. V lost 2 bases and J 4 bases, leaving 11 bases between the germline ends. The germline CDR1 and CDR2 sequences are MDHEN and SYDVKM. The CDR3 sequence is CASSLPGTRETQYF. CDR3 nucleotides: TGTGCCAGCAGTTTACCAGGGACAAGAGAGACCCAGTACTTC.

This clonotype was observed a few times. The gene calls are TRBV6-6 and TRBJ2-1; the match to TRBD1 covers 10 bases. In germline, CDR1 is MNHNY, CDR2 SVGAGI (reference sequence). This CDR3 has 11 residues. After removal of 8 bases from V and 8 bases from J, the junction contained 0 bases not matched to a gene. Here the CDR3 reads CASGQGDEQFF. CDR3 nucleotides: TGTGCCAGCGGACAGGGGGATGAGCAGTTCTTC.

The chain links TRBV2 to TRBJ2-3, with D perhaps TRBD1 (5 bases). V was clipped by 8 bases and J by 5 bases, with 11 bases between them. Germline CDR1 SNHLY, CDR2 FYNNEI. This CDR3 is 12 amino acids long. The CDR3 loop is CASPGQGDTQYF. CDR3 DNA: TGTGCCAGCCCAGGACAAGGAGATACGCAGTATTTT.

This clonotype was counted between two and nine times. The chain has TRBV28 and TRBJ1-1, with no clear D. Between the trimmed V and J ends, which lost 3 bases and 7 bases, there was a span of 15 bases. The CDR3 contains 14 residues. Per germline, CDR1 MDHEN and CDR2 SYDVKM. The CDR3 protein is CASSLGPLLGEAFF. DNA of the CDR3: TGTGCCAGCAGTTTGGGTCCCTTGCTGGGTGAAGCTTTCTTT.